Below are 28 T cell receptor beta chains sequenced from a single sample in a study of blood T cell repertoires in COVID-19. The table came from immunoSEQ multiplex PCR; TCRdb's copy has only in-frame clones and leaves some out. The sample lists hundreds of thousands of clones; approximately 78% were seen once. Sequencing was carried out using peripheral blood. These receptors all come from a woman of 80 years or more with acute or convalescent COVID-19.

In this sample, this clone turned up once. The chain is built from TRBV3-1 (or the pseudogene TRBV3-2) and TRBJ2-5; 7 positions agree with TRBD1. Germline CDR1 reads LGHDT; CDR2 reads YNNKEL (reference sequence). The CDR3 is made up of 15 amino acids. V lost 11 bases and J lost 6; bases outside the gene matches: 18. Here the CDR3 reads CAGRAAGGKGKTQYF. CDR3 in DNA: TGTGCCGGAAGGGCAGCAGGGGGTAAGGGAAAGACCCAGTACTTC.

V and J are TRBV3-1 (or the pseudogene TRBV3-2) and TRBJ2-2, with D uncertain. The V end was cut by 3 bases, the J end by 4 bases, with 9 bases between. The V gene's germline CDR1 is LGHDT and CDR2 YNNKEL (reference sequence). The CDR3 has 14 amino acids. The CDR3 region has the DNA TGTGCCAGCAGCCAGGCACGAGGCACCGGGGAGCTGTTTTTT. Amino acid sequence: CASSQARGTGELFF.

This chain joins TRBV27 and TRBJ1-4, with 8 bases that match TRBD1. The trim removed 5 bases at V and 0 bases at J, leaving 5 bases unmatched. The CDR3 is made up of 16 amino acids. Germline V gene sequence: CDR1 MNHEY, CDR2 SMNVEV (reference sequence). The CDR3 spells CASSMQGATTNEKLFF. The CDR3 DNA reads as TGTGCCAGCAGTATGCAGGGGGCGACAACTAATGAAAAACTGTTTTTT.

This chain connects TRBV9 to TRBJ1-3, with no clear D. CDR3 length: 16 residues. V was clipped by 0 bases and J by 4 bases, with 14 bases between them. Per germline, CDR1 SGDLS and CDR2 YYNGEE. CDR3 nucleotides: TGTGCCAGCAGCGTAGACAGCCATACGGCAGGAAACACCATATATTTT. Translation: CASSVDSHTAGNTIYF. The whole variable domain, remainder taken from reference TRBV9 and TRBJ1-3, is DSGVTQTPKHLITATGQRVTLRCSPRSGDLSVYWYQQSLDQGLQFLIQYYNGEERAKGNILERFSAQQFPDLHSELNLSSLELGDSALYFCASSVDSHTAGNTIYFGEGSWLTVV.

V and J are TRBV7-3 and TRBJ1-1; 7 bases agree with TRBD1. V trimming: 4 bases; J trimming: 4 bases; junction bases outside the gene matches: 3. The germline V gene has CDR1 SGHTA and CDR2 FQGTGA. The CDR3 is 13 residues long. CDR3 sequence (DNA): TGTGCCAGCAGCTCGACAGGGCTCACTGAAGCTTTCTTT. Translated, it gives CASSSTGLTEAFF.

The chain uses TRBV19 and TRBJ2-7; 10 nucleotides match TRBD1. Germline CDR1 reads LNHDA; CDR2 reads SQIVND (reference sequence). Trimming took 3 bases from V and 6 from J; bases not matched to a gene: 8. The CDR3 covers 15 residues. The CDR3 protein is CASSISIGQGGEQYF. CDR3 bases: TGTGCCAGTAGTATCTCTATCGGACAGGGGGGCGAGCAGTACTTC. The whole variable domain, remainder taken from reference TRBV19 and TRBJ2-7, is DGGITQSPKYLFRKEGQNVTLSCEQNLNHDAMYWYRQDPGQGLRLIYYSQIVNDFQKGDIAEGYSVSREKKESFPLTVTSAQKNPTAFYLCASSISIGQGGEQYFGPGTRLTVT.

This clone was found once. The chain employs TRBV12-3 or TRBV12-4 and TRBJ1-1; D might be TRBD1 (6 bases). Trimming removed 6 bases at V and 3 bases at J, with 11 bases between. CDR3 length equals 13 residues. The CDR3 coding sequence is TGTGCCAGCAGGGACGGACAGCACACTGAAGCTTTCTTT. Translated, it gives CASRDGQHTEAFF.

The rearrangement uses TRBV18 and TRBJ2-5; tentatively, D is TRBD2 (5 bases). Germline lookup yields CDR1 KGHSH and CDR2 LQKENI. Trimming left V 3 bases short and J 4 bases short, with 15 bases between. The CDR3 has 15 amino acids. The CDR3 loop is CASSPIMEVGETQYF. The CDR3, as DNA: TGTGCCAGCTCACCCATCATGGAGGTCGGAGAGACCCAGTACTTC.

The V gene is TRBV28, the J gene TRBJ1-6; 10 nucleotides line up with TRBD1. V was clipped by 5 bases and J by 4 bases; unmatched bases: 5. Germline V gene data show CDR1 as MDHEN and CDR2 as SYDVKM. The CDR3 runs to 16 residues. The CDR3 sequence: CASSTGDRGYNSPLHF. The CDR3 coding sequence is TGTGCCAGCAGTACAGGGGACAGGGGATATAATTCACCCCTCCACTTT.

The chain employs TRBV11-2 and TRBJ2-1, with 11 bases fitting TRBD2. Per the germline V gene, CDR1 is SGHAT and CDR2 is FQNNGV. V lost 0 bases and J lost 8; bases outside the gene matches: 12. This CDR3 spans 18 amino acids. The CDR3 region has the DNA TGTGCCAGCAGCTTAGATTATGGAACTAGCGGGAGTATGTATGAGCAGTTCTTC. Translation gives CASSLDYGTSGSMYEQFF.

The V call is TRBV3-1 (or the pseudogene TRBV3-2), the J call TRBJ2-3, with D uncertain. CDR1 and CDR2 (germline): LGHDT, YNNKEL (reference sequence). Trimming left V 4 bases short and J 1 base short, with 9 bases between. This CDR3 is 14 amino acids long. The CDR3 here is CASSPLFGTDTQYF. The CDR3 DNA sequence: TGTGCCAGCAGCCCCCTCTTCGGCACAGATACGCAGTATTTT.

The rearrangement joins TRBV3-1 (or the pseudogene TRBV3-2) to TRBJ2-1; 8 positions match TRBD1. The CDR3 extends over 17 amino acids. Per the germline V gene, CDR1 is LGHDT and CDR2 is YNNKEL (reference sequence). V was clipped by 4 bases and J by 7 bases; unmatched bases: 15. CDR3 coding DNA: TGTGCCAGCAGCCCCCTAGCCGGTCAGGGGGCCGAGAATGAGCAGTTCTTC. Protein: CASSPLAGQGAENEQFF.

This clone is a singleton in its sample. The rearrangement joins TRBV18 to TRBJ1-2; TRBD1 matches 7 bases. Germline loops: CDR1 KGHSH, CDR2 LQKENI. The trim removed 5 bases at V and 2 bases at J, leaving 11 bases unmatched. The CDR3 covers 16 residues. CDR3 loop: CASSAQTGQWNYGYTF. The CDR3 DNA reads as TGTGCCAGCTCAGCTCAGACAGGGCAGTGGAACTATGGCTACACCTTC.

J is TRBJ1-2 and V is TRBV2; D is undetermined. Trimming took 5 bases from V and 8 from J, leaving 15 bases between them. CDR3 size: 13 residues. Germline values: CDR1 SNHLY, CDR2 FYNNEI. The chain's CDR3 is CASSLRASGGYTF. The CDR3 DNA reads as TGTGCCAGCAGTCTCCGGGCCTCGGGAGGCTACACCTTC.

The rearrangement joins TRBV20-1 to TRBJ1-1, with 9 bases matching TRBD1. Per germline, CDR1 DFQATT and CDR2 SNEGSKA (reference sequence). Losses at the gene ends were 3 bases for V and 5 bases for J; bases not matched to a gene: 4. The CDR3 has 13 amino acids. CDR3 sequence: CSASGTGWTEAFF. The CDR3 DNA reads as TGCAGTGCTAGTGGGACAGGGTGGACTGAAGCTTTCTTT.

The chain recombines TRBV20-1 with TRBJ1-2, with 8 bases identical to TRBD1. This CDR3 region has 11 residues. Germline CDR1 DFQATT, CDR2 SNEGSKA (reference sequence). V lost 6 bases to trimming and J lost 5 bases; unmatched junction nucleotides: 2. The CDR3 region has the DNA TGCAGTGCAACAGGGGGTTATGGCTACACCTTC. Protein sequence: CSATGGYGYTF.

V is TRBV7-8 and J is TRBJ1-1, with 7 positions matching TRBD1. Germline V gene data show CDR1 as SGHVS and CDR2 as FQNEAQ. This CDR3 has 15 amino acids. Trimming removed 1 base from V and 1 base from J; junction bases left unmatched: 3. In nucleotides, the CDR3 is TGTGCCAGCAGCTTAGAGGGGGCCTCGAACACTGAAGCTTTCTTT. This gives the protein CASSLEGASNTEAFF.

This sequence joins TRBV7-3 and TRBJ1-2; D unresolved. Germline values: CDR1 SGHTA, CDR2 FQGTGA. Trimming took off 1 base at V and 7 bases at J, with 19 bases between the two ends. The CDR3 is 16 residues long. The CDR3 sequence is CASSLRSRGSGFGYTF. The DNA for the CDR3 is TGTGCCAGCAGCTTAAGGTCCAGAGGGTCGGGCTTTGGCTACACCTTC.

This chain joins TRBV27 and TRBJ1-5, with a weak D call TRBD1 (6 bases). The germline gives CDR1 MNHEY, CDR2 SMNVEV (reference sequence). CDR3 length equals 13 residues. Trimming left V 6 bases short and J 5 bases short, with 11 bases between. The CDR3 here is CASRLTGYQPQHF. For the CDR3, the DNA is TGTGCCAGCAGACTAACAGGGTATCAGCCCCAGCATTTT.

This chain connects TRBV18 to TRBJ1-3, with D possibly matching TRBD1 (6 bases). Trimming removed 8 bases from V and 6 bases from J, with 14 bases in between. The CDR3 runs to 13 residues. Germline lookup yields CDR1 KGHSH and CDR2 LQKENI. Here the CDR3 DNA reads TGTGCCAGCACCGCGGGGGCGCAAAACACCATATATTTT. This codes for CASTAGAQNTIYF.

This chain links TRBV7-9 with TRBJ2-3; D remains unclear. V was pared by 3 bases and J by 0 bases, with 7 bases between. CDR1 and CDR2 (germline): SEHNR, FQNEAQ (reference sequence). The CDR3 loop spans 14 amino acids. CDR3 DNA: TGTGCCAGCAGCTTTAGAACTAGCACAGATACGCAGTATTTT. It is translated as CASSFRTSTDTQYF.

The chain joins TRBV30 to TRBJ1-4; 9 positions agree with TRBD1. CDR1 and CDR2 from the germline V gene are GTSNPN and SVGIG (reference sequence). This CDR3 has 19 amino acids. J was trimmed by 0 bases and V by 0 bases; bases with no gene match: 11. The CDR3 nucleotides read TGTGCCTGGAGTGTAAGGTTTGGGACAGGGATTTCAACTAATGAAAAACTGTTTTTT. This translates into CAWSVRFGTGISTNEKLFF.

The chain employs TRBV19 and TRBJ2-6; tentatively, D is TRBD2 (6 bases). With 5 bases removed from V and 4 bases from J, the gap between germline ends came to 9 bases. The CDR3 spans 14 residues. From germline, CDR1 is LNHDA and CDR2 SQIVND (reference sequence). The CDR3 reads CASSSGDGANVLTF. The CDR3 DNA sequence: TGTGCCAGTAGTTCGGGGGACGGGGCCAACGTCCTGACTTTC.

The count of this clone is one. The chain uses TRBV6-2 or TRBV6-3 and TRBJ2-7; weak D call: TRBD2 (6 bases). CDR1 and CDR2 (germline): MNHEY, SVGEGT. This CDR3 has 13 residues. Between the trimmed V and J ends, which lost 8 bases and 4 bases, there was a span of 15 bases. CDR3 sequence (DNA): TGTGCCAGCGGGTACTTGGACTATTACGAGCAGTACTTC. Encoded protein: CASGYLDYYEQYF.

This clone turned up a few times. V and J are TRBV19 and TRBJ1-1, with D uncertain. The length of the CDR3 is 15 residues. V lost 2 bases and J 0 bases, leaving 10 bases between the germline ends. The germline V gene encodes CDR1 LNHDA and CDR2 SQIVND (reference sequence). The CDR3 reads CASSIFKLMNTEAFF. For the CDR3, the DNA is TGTGCCAGTAGTATATTTAAGCTAATGAACACTGAAGCTTTCTTT.

This chain connects TRBV18 to TRBJ1-2; TRBD1 matches at 9 bases. Germline V CDR1 and CDR2: KGHSH, LQKENI. V was clipped by 2 bases and J by 2 bases; unmatched bases: 3. The CDR3 sequence is 15 residues long. The CDR3 protein is CASSPGQGSNYGYTF. The CDR3 DNA follows: TGTGCCAGCTCACCAGGACAGGGGTCGAACTATGGCTACACCTTC.

The chain recombines TRBV18 with TRBJ2-1, with TRBD2 matching over 11 bases. After removal of 6 bases from V and 2 bases from J, the junction contained 9 bases not matched to a gene. The CDR3 extends over 17 amino acids. Per germline, CDR1 KGHSH and CDR2 LQKENI. The CDR3 DNA reads TGTGCCAGCTCCCCCCAGAAACTAGCGGGAGCCTACAATGAGCAGTTCTTC. It is translated as CASSPQKLAGAYNEQFF.

This sequence joins TRBV20-1 and TRBJ1-2; no definite D call. The germline CDR1 and CDR2 sequences are DFQATT and SNEGSKA (reference sequence). The CDR3 sequence is 13 residues long. V was trimmed by 3 bases and J by 2 bases, leaving 10 bases between them. CDR3 loop: CSASPQINYGYTF. The CDR3 coding sequence is TGCAGTGCTAGTCCCCAAATCAACTATGGCTACACCTTC.